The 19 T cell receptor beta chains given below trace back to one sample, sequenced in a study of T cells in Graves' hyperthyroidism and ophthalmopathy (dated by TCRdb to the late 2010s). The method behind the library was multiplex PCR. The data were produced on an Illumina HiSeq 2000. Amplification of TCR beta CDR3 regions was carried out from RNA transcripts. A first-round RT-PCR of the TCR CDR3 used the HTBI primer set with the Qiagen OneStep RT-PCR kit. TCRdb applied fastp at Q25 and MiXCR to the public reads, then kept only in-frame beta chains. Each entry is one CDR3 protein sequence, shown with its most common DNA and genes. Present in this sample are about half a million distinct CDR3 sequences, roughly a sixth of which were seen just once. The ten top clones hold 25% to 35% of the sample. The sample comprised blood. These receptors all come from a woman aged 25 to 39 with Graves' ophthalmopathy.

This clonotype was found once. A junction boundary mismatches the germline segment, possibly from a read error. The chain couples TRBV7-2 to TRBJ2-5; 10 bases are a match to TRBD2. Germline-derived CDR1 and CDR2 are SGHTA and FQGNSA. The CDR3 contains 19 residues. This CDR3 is CASSLRWDRKASSGRPKFF. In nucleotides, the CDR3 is TGTGCCAGCAGCTTAAGGTGGGACAGGAAAGCCTCTAGCGGGAGACCCAAGTTCTTC.

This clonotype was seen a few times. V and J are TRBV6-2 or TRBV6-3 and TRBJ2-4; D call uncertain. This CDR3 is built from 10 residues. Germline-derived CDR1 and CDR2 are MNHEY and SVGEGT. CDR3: CAGGLNIQYF. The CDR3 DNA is TGTGCAGGTGGGCTAAACATTCAGTACTTC.

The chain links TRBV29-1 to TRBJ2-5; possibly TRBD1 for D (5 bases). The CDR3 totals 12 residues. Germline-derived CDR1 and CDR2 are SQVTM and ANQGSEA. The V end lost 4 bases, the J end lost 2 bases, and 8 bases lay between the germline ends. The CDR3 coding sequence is TGCAGCGTTGTTCAGGGACAAGAGACCCAGTACTTC. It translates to CSVVQGQETQYF.

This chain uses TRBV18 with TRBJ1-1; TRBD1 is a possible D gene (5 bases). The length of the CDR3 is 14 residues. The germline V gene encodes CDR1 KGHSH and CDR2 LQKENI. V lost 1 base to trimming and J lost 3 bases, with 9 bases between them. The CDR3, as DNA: TGTGCCAGCTCACCACGACAGCAGTACACTGAAGCTTTCTTT. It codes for CASSPRQQYTEAFF.

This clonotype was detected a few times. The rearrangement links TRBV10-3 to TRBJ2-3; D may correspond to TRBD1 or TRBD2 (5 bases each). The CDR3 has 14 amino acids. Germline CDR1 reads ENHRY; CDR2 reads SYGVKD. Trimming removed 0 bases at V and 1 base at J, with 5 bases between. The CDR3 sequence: CAISESGGTDTQYF. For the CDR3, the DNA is TGTGCCATCAGTGAGTCGGGGGGCACAGATACGCAGTATTTT.

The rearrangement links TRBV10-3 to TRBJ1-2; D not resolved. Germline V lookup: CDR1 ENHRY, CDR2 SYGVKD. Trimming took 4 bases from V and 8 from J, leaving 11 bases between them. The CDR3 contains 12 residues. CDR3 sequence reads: CAISADRLGYTF. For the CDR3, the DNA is TGTGCCATCAGTGCAGACCGCCTAGGCTACACCTTC.

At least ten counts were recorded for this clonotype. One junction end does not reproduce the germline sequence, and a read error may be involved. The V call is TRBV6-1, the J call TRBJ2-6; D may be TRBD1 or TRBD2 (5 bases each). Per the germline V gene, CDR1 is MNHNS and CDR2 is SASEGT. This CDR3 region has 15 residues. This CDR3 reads CATSSRGLWANVLTF. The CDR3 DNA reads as TGTGCCACCAGTTCTCGGGGCCTCTGGGCCAACGTCCTGACTTTC.

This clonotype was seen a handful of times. The CDR3: CASSLAGGLAGYNEQFF. The DNA for the CDR3 is TGCGCCAGCAGCTTAGCCGGCGGACTAGCGGGATACAATGAGCAGTTCTTC. The chain employs TRBV5-1 and TRBJ2-1; 12 bases align to TRBD2. This CDR3 comprises 17 residues. Losses at the gene ends were 2 bases for V and 4 bases for J; bases not matched to a gene: 7. Germline V lookup: CDR1 SGHRS, CDR2 YFSETQ.

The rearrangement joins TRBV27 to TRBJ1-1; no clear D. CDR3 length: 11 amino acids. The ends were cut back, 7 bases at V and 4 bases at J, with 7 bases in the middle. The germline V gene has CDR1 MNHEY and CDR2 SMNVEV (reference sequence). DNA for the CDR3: TGTGCCAGCACGGGGTTCACTGAAGCTTTCTTT. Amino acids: CASTGFTEAFF.

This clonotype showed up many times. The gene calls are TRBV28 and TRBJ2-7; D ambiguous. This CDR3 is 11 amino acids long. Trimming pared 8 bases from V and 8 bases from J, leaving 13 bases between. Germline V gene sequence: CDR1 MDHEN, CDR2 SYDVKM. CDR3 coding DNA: TGTGCCAGCCACCAAGGGTTACAGCAGTACTTC. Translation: CASHQGLQQYF.

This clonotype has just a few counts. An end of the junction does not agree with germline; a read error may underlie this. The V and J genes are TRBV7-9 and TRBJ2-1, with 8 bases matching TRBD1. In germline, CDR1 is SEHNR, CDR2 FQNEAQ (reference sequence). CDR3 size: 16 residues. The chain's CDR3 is CASGFSQTQGEYAQFF. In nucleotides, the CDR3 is TGTGCCAGCGGCTTTTCCCAGACACAGGGGGAGTACGCGCAGTTCTTC. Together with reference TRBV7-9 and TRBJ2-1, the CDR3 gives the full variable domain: DTGVSQNPRHKITKRGQNVTFRCDPISEHNRLYWYRQTLGQGPEFLTYFQNEAQLEKSRLLSDRFSAERPKGSFSTLEIQRTEQGDSAMYLCASGFSQTQGEYAQFFGPGTRLTVL.

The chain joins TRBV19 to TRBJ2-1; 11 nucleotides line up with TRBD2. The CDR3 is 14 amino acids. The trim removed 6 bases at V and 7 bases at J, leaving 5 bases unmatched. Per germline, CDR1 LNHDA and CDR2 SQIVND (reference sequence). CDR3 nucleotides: TGTGCCAGTAGGCTAGCGGGAGGTCTGAATGAGCAGTTCTTC. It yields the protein CASRLAGGLNEQFF.

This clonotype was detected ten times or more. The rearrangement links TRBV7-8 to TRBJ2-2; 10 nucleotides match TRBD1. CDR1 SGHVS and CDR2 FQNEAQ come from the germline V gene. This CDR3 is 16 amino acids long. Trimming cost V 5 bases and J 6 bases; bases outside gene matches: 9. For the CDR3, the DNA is TGTGCCAGCAGCGCCCGACAGGGGGCGCTTCCCGGGGAGCTGTTTTTT. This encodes CASSARQGALPGELFF.

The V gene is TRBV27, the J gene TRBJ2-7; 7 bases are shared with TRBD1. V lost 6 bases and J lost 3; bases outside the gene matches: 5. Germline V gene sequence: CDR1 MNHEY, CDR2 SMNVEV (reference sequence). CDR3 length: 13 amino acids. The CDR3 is CASRRTGDYEQYF. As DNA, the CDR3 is TGTGCCAGCAGGAGGACAGGAGACTACGAGCAGTACTTC.

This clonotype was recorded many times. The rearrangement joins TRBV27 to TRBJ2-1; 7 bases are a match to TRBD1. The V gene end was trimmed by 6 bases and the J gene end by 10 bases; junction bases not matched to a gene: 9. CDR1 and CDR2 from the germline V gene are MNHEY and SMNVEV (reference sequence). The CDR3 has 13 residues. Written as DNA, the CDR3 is TGTGCCAGCAGCCGGGACAGCTTACCCGAGCAGTTCTTC. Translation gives CASSRDSLPEQFF.

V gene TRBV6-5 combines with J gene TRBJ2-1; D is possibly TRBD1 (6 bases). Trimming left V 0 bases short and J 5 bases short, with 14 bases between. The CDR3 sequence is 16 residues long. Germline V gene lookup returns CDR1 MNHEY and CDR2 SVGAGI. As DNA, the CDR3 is TGTGCCAGCAGTTACTCGGGGGCGGAGCAAAACAATGAGCAGTTCTTC. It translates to CASSYSGAEQNNEQFF.

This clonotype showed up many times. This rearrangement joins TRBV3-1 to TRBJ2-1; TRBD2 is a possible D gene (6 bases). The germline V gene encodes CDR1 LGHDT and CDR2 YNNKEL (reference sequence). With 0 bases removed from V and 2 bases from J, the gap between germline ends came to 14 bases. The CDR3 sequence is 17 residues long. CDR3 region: CASSQESGREPYNEQFF. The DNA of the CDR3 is TGTGCCAGCAGCCAAGAATCGGGCCGGGAGCCCTACAATGAGCAGTTCTTC.

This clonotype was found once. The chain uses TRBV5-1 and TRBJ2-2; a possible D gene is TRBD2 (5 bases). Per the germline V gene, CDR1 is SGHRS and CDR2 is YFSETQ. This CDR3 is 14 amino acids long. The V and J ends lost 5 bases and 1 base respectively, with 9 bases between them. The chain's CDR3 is CASSASKNTGELFF. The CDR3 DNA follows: TGCGCCAGCAGTGCTAGCAAGAACACCGGGGAGCTGTTTTTT.

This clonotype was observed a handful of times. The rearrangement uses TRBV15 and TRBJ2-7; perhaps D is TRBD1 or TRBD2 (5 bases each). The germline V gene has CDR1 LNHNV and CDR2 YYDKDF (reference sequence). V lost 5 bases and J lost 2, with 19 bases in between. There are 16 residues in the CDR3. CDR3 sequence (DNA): TGTGCCACCAGCCGGGAAAGGGGACGCCTAACCTACGAGCAGTACTTC. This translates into CATSRERGRLTYEQYF. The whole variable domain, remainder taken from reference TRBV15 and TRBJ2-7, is DAMVIQNPRYQVTQFGKPVTLSCSQTLNHNVMYWYQQKSSQAPKLLFHYYDKDFNNEADTPDNFQSRRPNTSFCFLDIRSPGLGDTAMYLCATSRERGRLTYEQYFGPGTRLTVT.